Listed here are 28 T cell receptor beta chains from one sample, sequenced in a study of T cell responses to AZD1222 COVID-19 vaccine. The assay was immunoSEQ multiplex PCR, and TCRdb's table has in-frame clones only and misses some. The data contain over 130,000 clones, 70% to 90% of them seen just once; the ten biggest clones take up about 4.8%. Specimen: peripheral blood, collected on day 0 of AZD1222 vaccination. Source of these receptors: an adult in good health.

The V and J genes are TRBV11-3 and TRBJ1-1; tentatively, D is TRBD1 (5 bases). The CDR3 is made up of 13 amino acids. Germline CDR1 is SGHNT and CDR2 is YENEEA. Trimming took 5 bases from V and 4 from J, leaving 11 bases between them. The CDR3 sequence is CASSLGRGTEAFF. The CDR3 DNA reads TGTGCCAGCAGCCTCGGGAGGGGCACTGAAGCTTTCTTT.

The rearrangement links TRBV7-3 to TRBJ1-3, with D perhaps matching TRBD1 (5 bases). There are 12 residues in the CDR3. In germline, CDR1 is SGHTA, CDR2 FQGTGA. In DNA, the CDR3 is TGTGTTGGGGGAGGCTCTGGAAACACCATATATTTT. Amino acids: CVGGGSGNTIYF. The full variable domain, its missing parts supplied by reference TRBV7-3 and TRBJ1-3, is GAGVSQTPSNKVTEKGKYVELRCDPISGHTALYWYRQSLGQGPEFLIYFQGTGAADDSGLPNDRFFAVRPEGSVSTLKIQRTERGDSAVYLCVGGGSGNTIYFGEGSWLTVV.

The chain links TRBV20-1 to TRBJ1-2, with a weak D call TRBD1 (5 bases). The CDR3 runs 11 residues. CDR1 DFQATT and CDR2 SNEGSKA come from the germline V gene (reference sequence). The CDR3 DNA sequence: TGCAGCGCCCGGGACGGCTATGGCTACACCTTC. This sequence encodes CSARDGYGYTF.

The CDR3 sequence: CASRGLAGGGTGELFF. CDR3 nucleotide sequence: TGTGCCAGCAGGGGACTAGCGGGAGGAGGCACCGGGGAGCTGTTTTTT. The chain recombines TRBV27 with TRBJ2-2, with 15 bases that match TRBD2. V was pared by 6 bases and J by 4 bases, with 3 bases of the junction left unmatched. Germline lookup yields CDR1 MNHEY and CDR2 SMNVEV (reference sequence). The CDR3 is 16 residues long.

This chain links TRBV5-4 with TRBJ2-7, with 8 nucleotides matching TRBD2. CDR3 length: 15 amino acids. The V segment lost 4 bases and the J segment 4 bases; nucleotides outside the gene matches: 10. Germline V lookup: CDR1 SGHNT, CDR2 YYREEE (reference sequence). Written as DNA, the CDR3 is TGTGCCAGCAGCCGACCCGGGGGGGAGGGTTACGAGCAGTACTTC. Protein: CASSRPGGEGYEQYF.

The V and J genes are TRBV7-9 and TRBJ2-1; D is uncertain. The CDR3 loop spans 12 amino acids. Trimming took 3 bases from V and 8 from J, leaving 8 bases between them. Germline V gives CDR1 SEHNR, CDR2 FQNEAQ (reference sequence). The CDR3 region has the DNA TGTGCCAGCAGCTTTCAGCAGTATGAGCAGTTCTTC. Its translation is CASSFQQYEQFF.

This sequence joins TRBV18 and TRBJ2-1; 7 positions agree with TRBD1. CDR1 is KGHSH and CDR2 is LQKENI in the germline V gene. With V trimmed by 5 bases and J by 5 bases, 6 bases remained unmatched. CDR3 length: 14 amino acids. CDR3 protein: CASSTSQGNNEQFF. CDR3 DNA sequence: TGTGCCAGCTCAACATCACAGGGGAACAATGAGCAGTTCTTC.

The chain carries TRBV7-9 and TRBJ2-7; perhaps TRBD2 as D (5 bases). The germline V gene encodes CDR1 SEHNR and CDR2 FQNEAQ (reference sequence). The V and J ends lost 7 bases and 2 bases respectively, with 15 bases between them. There are 14 residues in the CDR3. The DNA of the CDR3 is TGTGCCAGCACCACCCGGGGTAGAACCTACGAGCAGTACTTC. Translating gives CASTTRGRTYEQYF.

This chain links TRBV30 with TRBJ2-7; the D is unclear. Deletions cut 4 bases from V and 0 bases from J, with 10 bases between. Germline V lookup: CDR1 GTSNPN, CDR2 SVGIG (reference sequence). This CDR3 has 13 amino acids. The CDR3 DNA sequence: TGTGCCTGGAAGCTTTCCGGCTCCTACGAGCAGTACTTC. This codes for CAWKLSGSYEQYF.

This clone was counted only a few times. The chain has TRBV5-5 and TRBJ2-7, with TRBD1 matching over 9 bases. The V and J ends lost 4 bases and 2 bases, in that order; junction bases with no gene match: 7. The germline gives CDR1 SGHKS, CDR2 YYEKEE (reference sequence). This CDR3 has 15 amino acids. The CDR3 here is CASSLAGTGPYEQYF. The CDR3 DNA reads TGTGCCAGCAGCCTGGCCGGGACAGGGCCCTACGAGCAGTACTTC.

This chain links TRBV7-9 with TRBJ2-4; no reliable D call. This CDR3 comprises 16 residues. The germline gives CDR1 SEHNR, CDR2 FQNEAQ (reference sequence). The germline V and J ends were trimmed by 8 bases and 1 base, with 18 bases remaining between them. The CDR3 loop is CASGNFLVAAKNIQYF. The CDR3 bases are TGTGCCAGCGGGAATTTTTTAGTGGCGGCCAAAAACATTCAGTACTTC.

This chain links TRBV6-1 with TRBJ1-4; tentatively, D is TRBD1 (6 bases). The germline CDR1 and CDR2 sequences are MNHNS and SASEGT. The length of the CDR3 is 15 residues. V was cut by 3 bases and J by 5 bases, with 13 bases left in between. The CDR3 DNA sequence: TGTGCCAGCAGTGAGTACAGGGCGGAAAATGAAAAACTGTTTTTT. Residues: CASSEYRAENEKLFF.

V usage is TRBV5-1 and J usage is TRBJ2-5, with D maybe TRBD2 (7 bases). The germline CDR1 and CDR2 sequences are SGHRS and YFSETQ. This CDR3 is 14 amino acids long. With 4 bases removed from V and 4 bases from J, the gap between germline ends came to 14 bases. CDR3 nucleotide sequence: TGCGCCAGCAGCGGGGCCCGGGGGGCAGAGACCCAGTACTTC. Translated: CASSGARGAETQYF.

This sequence joins TRBV18 and TRBJ2-6; 8 bases map to TRBD1. The CDR3 contains 18 residues. Trimming at V came to 3 bases and at J to 0 bases, leaving 7 bases not matched to a gene. Germline assignment: CDR1 KGHSH and CDR2 LQKENI. The CDR3 coding sequence is TGTGCCAGCTCACCTCGGACAGGGTCCCTCTCTGGGGCCAACGTCCTGACTTTC. Its translation is CASSPRTGSLSGANVLTF.

This chain uses TRBV5-6 with TRBJ2-7; perhaps TRBD1 as D (5 bases). V was shortened by 0 bases and J by 4 bases, with 11 bases between the two germline ends. The CDR3 is 14 residues long. The germline V gene encodes CDR1 SGHDT and CDR2 YYEEEE. Here the CDR3 reads CASSLVDRVYEQYF. In DNA, the CDR3 is TGTGCCAGCAGCTTGGTCGACAGAGTATACGAGCAGTACTTC.

The chain couples TRBV5-1 to TRBJ2-3; 13 nucleotides align to TRBD2. CDR3 length: 16 residues. Germline CDR1 reads SGHRS; CDR2 reads YFSETQ. Germline trimming cut 2 bases from V and 5 bases from J; bases unmatched to any gene: 5. The CDR3 here is CASSFDGTSGEDTQYF. DNA for the CDR3: TGCGCCAGCAGCTTTGACGGGACTAGCGGGGAAGATACGCAGTATTTT.

The V and J genes are TRBV28 and TRBJ1-5, with D maybe TRBD1 (5 bases). V lost 3 bases and J 3 bases, leaving 12 bases between the germline ends. Germline loops: CDR1 MDHEN, CDR2 SYDVKM. The CDR3 length is 15 residues. Here the CDR3 DNA reads TGTGCCAGCAGTTTTTCAGGGTCATACAATCAGCCCCAGCATTTT. Protein product: CASSFSGSYNQPQHF.

This sequence joins TRBV6-5 and TRBJ2-6; TRBD1 matches 7 bases. Germline V gene data show CDR1 as MNHEY and CDR2 as SVGAGI. J gave up 4 bases and V 5 bases, and 5 bases lay outside the gene matches. The CDR3 sequence is 15 residues long. The CDR3 region has the DNA TGTGCCAGCAGTAAAACAGGGGAGGGGGCCAACGTCCTGACTTTC. Its protein product is CASSKTGEGANVLTF.

V and J are TRBV4-1 and TRBJ1-5, with D uncertain. CDR1 and CDR2 (germline): MGHRA, YSYEKL. The CDR3 runs to 16 residues. The V end was cut by 2 bases, the J end by 4 bases, with 15 bases between. The CDR3: CASSQRAEAVNQPQHF. For the CDR3, the DNA is TGCGCCAGCAGCCAACGCGCAGAGGCAGTTAATCAGCCCCAGCATTTT.

The genes are TRBV7-2 and TRBJ1-2; no clear D gene. CDR1 is SGHTA and CDR2 is FQGNSA in the germline V gene. Trimming removed 4 bases at V and 4 bases at J, with 10 bases between. CDR3 size: 13 residues. DNA for the CDR3: TGTGCCAGCAGCTCACAGCCTGGCTATGGCTACACCTTC. This encodes CASSSQPGYGYTF.

The rearrangement joins TRBV6-5 to TRBJ1-2; D is perhaps TRBD1 (6 bases). Trimming shortened V by 8 bases and J by 7 bases, and 17 bases separated the two germline ends. CDR3 length equals 13 residues. Germline-derived CDR1 and CDR2 are MNHEY and SVGAGI. The CDR3 coding sequence is TGTGCCAGCCTTCGGGGGGGCATGGGTGGCTACACCTTC. The encoded protein is CASLRGGMGGYTF.

V and J are TRBV6-1 and TRBJ2-1, with D unresolved. Per the germline V gene, CDR1 is MNHNS and CDR2 is SASEGT. V lost 0 bases and J lost 13, with 10 bases in between. There are 12 residues in the CDR3. The CDR3 region has the DNA TGTGCCAGCAGTGAAGCAGTCCATCACCAGTTCTTC. This gives the protein CASSEAVHHQFF.

This chain connects TRBV14 to TRBJ2-1, with 12 bases matching TRBD2. There are 14 residues in the CDR3. Germline assignment: CDR1 SGHDN and CDR2 FVKESK. V lost 1 base, J lost 12 bases, and 4 bases stayed unmatched. The CDR3 reads CASSQVLAGGRQFF. The CDR3 nucleotides are TGTGCCAGCAGCCAAGTACTAGCGGGGGGTCGGCAGTTCTTC.

The chain employs TRBV27 and TRBJ2-2, with TRBD1 identical over 7 bases. The CDR3 runs 14 residues. V shed 0 bases, J shed 9 bases, and the junction held 4 bases outside the gene matches. Per germline, CDR1 MNHEY and CDR2 SMNVEV (reference sequence). This chain's CDR3 is CASSLSVRGRELFF. The CDR3 DNA reads as TGTGCCAGCAGTTTATCGGTTAGGGGGCGGGAGCTGTTTTTT.

The V and J genes are TRBV10-3 and TRBJ2-5; D unclear. Trimming left V 2 bases short and J 5 bases short, with 9 bases between. The CDR3 extends over 13 amino acids. Germline-derived CDR1 and CDR2 are ENHRY and SYGVKD. In nucleotides, the CDR3 is TGTGCCATCAGTGAGGGACCATGGGAGACCCAGTACTTC. Protein product: CAISEGPWETQYF.

The V and J genes are TRBV5-6 and TRBJ1-2; 11 bases agree with TRBD1. The J segment lost 2 bases and the V segment lost 0 bases, leaving 0 bases of the junction unmatched. The germline gives CDR1 SGHDT, CDR2 YYEEEE. The CDR3 length is 15 residues. The chain's CDR3 is CASSLGDRGNYGYTF. CDR3 coding DNA: TGTGCCAGCAGCTTGGGGGACAGGGGGAACTATGGCTACACCTTC.

This clone was seen once. The chain couples TRBV7-6 to TRBJ2-1; D is perhaps TRBD1 (6 bases). Trimming pared 5 bases from V and 9 bases from J, leaving 26 bases between. The CDR3 totals 17 residues. Germline V lookup: CDR1 SGHVS, CDR2 FNYEAQ. Written as DNA, the CDR3 is TGTGCCAGCAGCGTTAGGGGCAGGGGCTCGCGCGCCGCTGAGCAGTTCTTC. Translating it yields CASSVRGRGSRAAEQFF.

Comment on this clone: No DNA is shown, since the ends of the CDR3 on it are uncertain; the CDR3 is the one TCRdb lists. This chain links TRBV27 with TRBJ1-2. The CDR3 sequence runs 14 residues, both termini included. In germline, CDR1 is MNHEY, CDR2 SMNVEV (reference sequence). The CDR3 sequence is CASSSSGGDYGYTF.